The present T cell receptor beta chain was sequenced within a study of blood T cell repertoires in COVID-19. Trimming stripped 5 bases from V and 6 bases from J, with 14 bases between. The CDR3 length is 15 residues. Germline CDR1 SGHTA, CDR2 FQGTGA. In the original workflow: Cell counts per sample came from amplifying reference gene primers. Libraries were prepared by immunoSEQ multiplex PCR; TCRdb keeps only in-frame clonotypes and omits some of them. The V and J calls and clone size were taken over from that table, and D and trimming were inferred from the DNA. Of about 300,000 clones listed, about 89% are singletons. This clone was counted only a few times.

The source of this sequence is a woman aged 18-29 years who had recovered from COVID-19. The specimen was PBMCs or T cells enriched from blood (not recorded which). V is TRBV7-3 and J is TRBJ1-6; unclear D gene. CDR3 DNA: TGTGCCAGCAGCACCGAGGGCTCGGGTAATTCACCCCTCCACTTT. It encodes CASSTEGSGNSPLHF.